A selection of T cell receptor beta chains follows, all from one sample in a study of blood T cell repertoires in COVID-19. Clones were sequenced by immunoSEQ multiplex PCR, and TCRdb holds only the in-frame ones, with some missing. The sample carries about 120,000 clones, about four fifths recorded once. The sample consisted of peripheral blood. All receptors derive from a woman aged 80 or over with acute or convalescent COVID-19. Each CDR3 is given with its conserved first and last residue. The order of the fields is V gene, D gene, clone size, J gene, CDR3 DNA, CDR3 protein. D genes are given only for firm matches. Not all rows give a size; the values are once, few, many and, for expanded clones, a class.

TRBV5-4	-	-	TRBJ2-7	TGTGCCAGCAGCTTGGGCAGGGCCAACTCCTACGAGCAGTACTTC	CASSLGRANSYEQYF
TRBV15	TRBD1	once	TRBJ2-1	TGTGCCACCAGCAGGGCGACAGGGGGCTCCTACAATGAGCAGTTCTTC	CATSRATGGSYNEQFF
TRBV5-1	TRBD1	-	TRBJ1-1	TGCGCCAGCAGCCTCCAGACAGGGGGGGGCACTGAAGCTTTCTTT	CASSLQTGGGTEAFF
TRBV30	TRBD2	once	TRBJ2-5	TGTGCCTGGAGTGTACCCCCCCGACTAGCGGGACTCCAAGAGACCCAGTACTTC	CAWSVPPRLAGLQETQYF
TRBV19	-	-	TRBJ1-3	TGTGCCAGTAGTTCCGGGACATCTGGAAACACCATATATTTT	CASSSGTSGNTIYF
TRBV25-1	-	-	TRBJ1-4	TGTGCCAGCAGTGTGCCGGTGGGACACGAAGAAAAACTGTTTTTT	CASSVPVGHEEKLFF
TRBV3-1/TRBV3-2	-	-	TRBJ1-1	TGTGCCAGCAGCCAGTCCCTAAAGAACACTGAAGCTTTCTTT	CASSQSLKNTEAFF
TRBV19	-	-	TRBJ1-6	TGTGCCTCCACGGGGGGACTCACGTCACCCCTCCACTTT	CASTGGLTSPLHF
TRBV7-2	TRBD2	-	TRBJ2-1	TGTGCCAGCAGCGCTCTAGCGGGCGGATACAATGAGCAGTTCTTC	CASSALAGGYNEQFF
TRBV7-2	TRBD2	-	TRBJ2-2	TGTGCCAGCAGCTTAGTGCTAGCGGGAGGCCCCCGGACCGGGGAGCTGTTTTTT	CASSLVLAGGPRTGELFF
TRBV7-3	-	-	TRBJ2-2	TGTGCCAGCAGCTCGCCCGGGACAACCCCAACCGGGGAGCTGTTTTTT	CASSSPGTTPTGELFF
TRBV7-2	TRBD1	few	TRBJ1-2	TGTGCCAGCAGCTTAGAGATGGGACAGGTTTCATTTGGCTATGGCTACACCTTC	CASSLEMGQVSFGYGYTF
TRBV3-1/TRBV3-2	-	-	TRBJ1-2	TGTGCCAGCAGCCAAGATTTGGGGGCAGGCTATGGCTACACCTTC	CASSQDLGAGYGYTF
TRBV19	TRBD1	-	TRBJ2-2	TGTGCCAGTAGTATAGTGGACAGGGGCACCGGGGAGCTGTTTTTT	CASSIVDRGTGELFF
TRBV2	-	-	TRBJ2-5	TGTGCCAGCAGTTACCAGCAGGAAGAGACCCAGTACTTC	CASSYQQEETQYF
TRBV6-2/TRBV6-3	-	few	TRBJ2-2	TGTGCCAGCAGTTGGGCGGGATTGAACACCGGGGAGCTGTTTTTT	CASSWAGLNTGELFF
TRBV3-1/TRBV3-2	TRBD1	-	TRBJ1-3	TGTGCCAGCAGCCAAGACTCAAAATTAACAGGGGGCGCTCACACCATATATTTT	CASSQDSKLTGGAHTIYF
TRBV6-2/TRBV6-3	-	-	TRBJ2-5	TGTGCCAGCAGTTATACTAGGGGGCAAGAGACCCAGTACTTC	CASSYTRGQETQYF
TRBV30	-	-	TRBJ2-1	TGTGCCTGCATTTACAATGAGCAGTTCTTC	CACIYNEQFF
TRBV28	TRBD1	few	TRBJ1-1	TGTGCCAGCAGTTTAAGCAAAGGGGGCATCGCTGAAGCTTTCTTT	CASSLSKGGIAEAFF
TRBV9	-	-	TRBJ1-1	TGTGCCAGCAGTTATACAGAGACCACTGAAGCTTTCTTT	CASSYTETTEAFF
TRBV7-3	-	-	TRBJ2-1	TGTGCCAGCAGCTCGGGACATACCTACAATGAGCAGTTCTTC	CASSSGHTYNEQFF
TRBV9	-	-	TRBJ1-2	TGTGCCAGCAACCGACAGCCAGCTAACTATGGCTACACCTTC	CASNRQPANYGYTF
TRBV7-2	-	few	TRBJ2-1	TGTGCCAGCAGCTTAGCGGGGGCGGGAGTTCCAAATGAGCAGTTCTTC	CASSLAGAGVPNEQFF
TRBV27	-	-	TRBJ1-5	TGTGCCAGCAGTTTGGGGTGGGAGGGTCAGCCCCAGCATTTT	CASSLGWEGQPQHF
TRBV12-3/TRBV12-4	-	-	TRBJ2-7	TGTGCCAGCAGTTTCCTCAGGGGCGAGCAGTACTTC	CASSFLRGEQYF
TRBV5-5	TRBD1	-	TRBJ1-1	TGTGCCAGCAGCCTATGGGGACAGTTGAACACTGAAGCTTTCTTT	CASSLWGQLNTEAFF
TRBV28	TRBD1	-	TRBJ1-2	TGTGCCAGTGGAGACAGGGACTATGGCTACACCTTC	CASGDRDYGYTF
TRBV28	-	-	TRBJ1-6	TGTGCCAGCACCTTCCCTAATTCACCCCTCCACTTT	CASTFPNSPLHF